A selection of T cell receptor beta chains follows, all from one sample in a study of CD8+ T cells in alopecia areata. Produced via immunoSEQ multiplex PCR; TCRdb's table is partial and in-frame only. The data show 80,000 to 100,000 clones, with roughly two fifths seen just once and roughly 1.3% held by the top ten. Sequencing was done on a sample of CD4+ T cells sorted from blood. These TCRs come from a human donor with alopecia areata. Each CDR3 is given with its conserved first and last residue. D genes are given only for firm matches. Size is stated for part of the rows, as once, few or many counts, or as a class when the clone is expanded.

-	-	TRBV15	TRBJ2-5	TGTGCCACCAGCAGAGACCCCGGAGAGACCCAGTACTTC	CATSRDPGETQYF
few	-	TRBV19	TRBJ1-1	TGTGCCAGTAGTATAGACGCGGGCCGGAACACTGAAGCTTTCTTT	CASSIDAGRNTEAFF
few	-	TRBV5-6	TRBJ2-7	TGTGCCAGCAGCACCGATAGCTACGAGCAGTACTTC	CASSTDSYEQYF
-	-	TRBV11-2	TRBJ1-1	TGTGCCAGCAACCCTCTGGGGTCAGGACTCGTGAACACTGAAGCTTTCTTT	CASNPLGSGLVNTEAFF
few	-	TRBV20-1	TRBJ2-5	TGCAGTGCGATTAAAGAGACCCAGTACTTC	CSAIKETQYF
-	TRBD1	TRBV30	TRBJ1-5	TGTGCCTGTGGGACAGCCAATCAGCCCCAGCATTTT	CACGTANQPQHF
-	-	TRBV4-2	TRBJ2-7	TGTGCCAGCAGCCGCCAGACAGGTAGCTCCTACGAGCAGTACTTC	CASSRQTGSSYEQYF
-	-	TRBV20-1	TRBJ2-3	TGCAGTGCTAGAGGGTCAGATACGCAGTATTTT	CSARGSDTQYF
-	-	TRBV29-1	TRBJ1-1	TGCAGCGTTGAAGATCCCAGGAGATTGAACACTGAAGCTTTCTTT	CSVEDPRRLNTEAFF
-	-	TRBV28	TRBJ2-7	TGTGCCAGCAGTCCCATAGCGTTCTACGAGCAGTACTTC	CASSPIAFYEQYF
-	TRBD1	TRBV30	TRBJ2-1	TGTGCCTCAGGACAGGGATACAATGAGCAGTTCTTC	CASGQGYNEQFF
-	-	TRBV5-1	TRBJ1-1	TGCGCCAGCAGCGGAACAGCGAACACTGAAGCTTTCTTT	CASSGTANTEAFF
few	-	TRBV7-2	TRBJ2-5	TGTGCCAGCAGCTTAGCACTGTCAGGGGGAGGGACCCAGTACTTC	CASSLALSGGGTQYF
-	TRBD1	TRBV27	TRBJ2-7	TGTGCCAGCAGTTTAGGGGACAGGGGCTACGAGCAGTACTTC	CASSLGDRGYEQYF
-	TRBD2	TRBV6-1	TRBJ2-5	TGTGCCAGCAGCGAACTGGGGACTAGTTGGCTGGAGACCCAGTACTTC	CASSELGTSWLETQYF
-	-	TRBV5-1	TRBJ2-5	TGCGCCAGCAGCATCAGCGGCCAAGAGACCCAGTACTTC	CASSISGQETQYF
-	-	TRBV14	TRBJ1-5	TGTGCCAGCAGCCAAGACCAAAATCAGCCCCAGCATTTT	CASSQDQNQPQHF
-	TRBD2	TRBV7-9	TRBJ2-5	TGTGCCAGCAGCTTGGGGCTGACTAGCAGGGTGGAAGGGGCCCAGTACTTC	CASSLGLTSRVEGAQYF
few	TRBD1	TRBV29-1	TRBJ1-1	TGCAGCGGACCGGGACAGGGCGGGACGGGGAACACTGAAGCTTTCTTT	CSGPGQGGTGNTEAFF
-	-	TRBV6-6	TRBJ2-5	TGTGCCAGCAGACAGTCGGGAGAGACCCAGTACTTC	CASRQSGETQYF
few	-	TRBV20-1	TRBJ2-5	TGCACCTGCGTGGCCCGGGAGACCCAGTACTTC	CTCVARETQYF
few	TRBD2	TRBV19	TRBJ2-3	TGTGCCAGTAGTCCGGACGCGGGGGGCACTGTGGATACGCAGTATTTT	CASSPDAGGTVDTQYF
-	TRBD1	TRBV7-9	TRBJ1-1	TGTGCCAGCAGCAGTGACAGGGAAGGCACTGAAGCTTTCTTT	CASSSDREGTEAFF
-	-	TRBV20-1	TRBJ2-1	TGCAGTGCTCCAGGGGTCAATGAGCAGTTCTTC	CSAPGVNEQFF
few	-	TRBV9	TRBJ2-6	TGTGCCAGCAGCGTAGGGGGGTCTGGGGCCAACGTCCTGACTTTC	CASSVGGSGANVLTF
-	-	TRBV30	TRBJ2-7	TGTGCCTGGAGTGTACGGGGCCCCCTTAACTACGAGCAGTACTTC	CAWSVRGPLNYEQYF
few	-	TRBV7-9	TRBJ1-5	TGTGCCAGCAGCAGGGGAGACAATCAGCCCCAGCATTTT	CASSRGDNQPQHF
-	TRBD2	TRBV11-1	TRBJ2-1	TGTGCCAGCACCTTGGCGGGGGGATACAATGAGCAGTTCTTC	CASTLAGGYNEQFF
few	-	TRBV5-6	TRBJ2-3	TGTGCCAGCAGCCCTGGCGCCGGGAGTGGAGATACGCAGTATTTT	CASSPGAGSGDTQYF
many	-	TRBV19	TRBJ2-4	TGTGCCAGTAGTATAGGAGGGCCGGGGGACATTCAGTACTTC	CASSIGGPGDIQYF
few	-	TRBV28	TRBJ2-1	TGTGCCAGCAGTTCCTACAGGACATACAATGAGCAGTTCTTC	CASSSYRTYNEQFF
-	-	TRBV4-1	TRBJ2-7	TGCGCCAGCAGCCACGGAATATTAAGAACGACAGCTGAGCAGTACTTC	CASSHGILRTTAEQYF
few	TRBD2	TRBV5-1	TRBJ2-1	TGCGCCAGCAGCTTATCCGGGGGGGATTACAATGAGCAGTTCTTC	CASSLSGGDYNEQFF
-	-	TRBV4-3	TRBJ2-7	TGCGCCAGCAGCCAGGATCCAGGGGACGGGCAGTACTTC	CASSQDPGDGQYF
-	-	TRBV30	TRBJ2-2	TGTGCCTGGAGTAGCGACCTGAGCACCGGGGAGCTGTTTTTT	CAWSSDLSTGELFF
few	TRBD2	TRBV5-1	TRBJ2-1	TGCGCCAGCAGGATGGCTGGGGGAGGGCCGAACAATGAGCAGTTCTTC	CASRMAGGGPNNEQFF
-	-	TRBV5-1	TRBJ2-7	TGCGCCAGCGGAAATCAGGGAACCTACGAGCAGTACTTC	CASGNQGTYEQYF
-	-	TRBV30	TRBJ1-5	TGTGCCTGGAAAGCAGGTTGGCCAGGGGAACAGCCCCAGCATTTT	CAWKAGWPGEQPQHF
-	-	TRBV6-5	TRBJ2-7	TGTGCCAGCAGTTACGGCTCGAACTACGAGCAGTACTTC	CASSYGSNYEQYF
-	TRBD2	TRBV7-9	TRBJ2-2	TGTGCCAGCAGGCAACTAGCGGAAACCGGGGAGCTGTTTTTT	CASRQLAETGELFF
few	TRBD2	TRBV29-1	TRBJ2-3	TGCAGCGCCGCCGCTAGCGGGAAGGCAGATACGCAGTATTTT	CSAAASGKADTQYF
-	-	TRBV30	TRBJ1-3	TGTGCCTGGGCCGTCCGGGAGGGAAACACCATATATTTT	CAWAVREGNTIYF
few	TRBD2	TRBV6-6	TRBJ2-7	TGTGCCAGCAGGCTGGGACTAGCGGGAGAGGCGAACGAGCAGTACTTC	CASRLGLAGEANEQYF
few	TRBD1	TRBV30	TRBJ2-3	TGTGCCTGGAGTGAGACAGGGACCGATACGCAGTATTTT	CAWSETGTDTQYF
-	TRBD2	TRBV30	TRBJ2-2	TGTGCCTGGAGACGCGCGAGCGGGGGGGGCTACACCGGGGAGCTGTTTTTT	CAWRRASGGGYTGELFF
-	TRBD1	TRBV30	TRBJ2-1	TGTGCCTGGAGCGACAGGGCCCAGCAGTTCTTC	CAWSDRAQQFF
once	-	TRBV30	TRBJ2-3	TGTGCCTGGAGTGTAGGGGGTAGCACAGATACGCAGTATTTT	CAWSVGGSTDTQYF
few	-	TRBV14	TRBJ1-1	TGTGCCAGCAGCCAGGAGTTTAGGACTGAAGCTTTCTTT	CASSQEFRTEAFF
-	-	TRBV30	TRBJ2-7	TGTGCCTGGAGTGCCCCGACAGGGACTACCTTCTCCTCCTACGAGCAGTACTTC	CAWSAPTGTTFSSYEQYF